What follows are 14 T cell receptor beta chains derived from one specimen sequenced in a study of CD8 T cells in Susac syndrome. RNA amounts of roughly 0.5 to 1 ug underwent reverse transcription with random hexamers. In TCRdb, the immunoSEQ multiplex PCR reads were re-called with MiXCR into one record per CDR3 protein. The repertoire holds 250,000 to 300,000 distinct CDR3 sequences, with approximately 85% as singletons. The source material was CD8+ T cells from PBMCs. These receptors were collected from a human donor with multiple sclerosis.

This chain connects TRBV29-1 to TRBJ1-2; tentatively, D is TRBD1 (6 bases). Germline V gene lookup returns CDR1 SQVTM and CDR2 ANQGSEA. The CDR3 spans 11 residues. Between the trimmed V and J ends, which lost 4 bases and 6 bases, there was a span of 9 bases. CDR3 in DNA: TGCAGCGTTGGGCAGGGGAATGGCTACACCTTC. This gives the protein CSVGQGNGYTF.

The genes are TRBV9 and TRBJ2-7; D is uncertain. The CDR3 consists of 15 residues. Germline loops: CDR1 SGDLS, CDR2 YYNGEE. Trimming removed 0 bases from V and 1 base from J, with 11 bases in between. The CDR3 bases are TGTGCCAGCAGCGTAGGTGGTATGTGGTCCTACGAGCAGTACTTC. Protein: CASSVGGMWSYEQYF.

The chain combines TRBV19 with TRBJ2-7; TRBD1 might be the D (5 bases). This CDR3 has 12 amino acids. V shed 5 bases and J shed 1 base, with 6 bases lying between them. CDR1 LNHDA and CDR2 SQIVND come from the germline V gene (reference sequence). In nucleotides, the CDR3 is TGTGCCAGTAGTCCAGGGTCCTACGAGCAGTACTTC. Protein product: CASSPGSYEQYF.

The chain combines TRBV7-3 with TRBJ2-1; D is unclear. The V end was cut by 5 bases, the J end by 2 bases, with 13 bases between. The length of the CDR3 is 15 residues. CDR1 is SGHTA, CDR2 FQGTGA, per germline. The CDR3 DNA follows: TGTGCCAGCAGCCCCGAAGATCGTGCCTACAATGAGCAGTTCTTC. Translation gives CASSPEDRAYNEQFF.

CDR3 protein: CASSHAANRGPPHEQYF. The DNA of the CDR3 is TGCGCCAGCAGCCACGCCGCCAACAGGGGGCCTCCCCACGAGCAGTACTTC. This sequence joins TRBV4-1 and TRBJ2-7, with 9 positions matching TRBD1. This CDR3 is built from 17 residues. V gave up 3 bases and J gave up 5 bases; unmatched junction bases: 14. CDR1 and CDR2 from the germline V gene are MGHRA and YSYEKL.

This clonotype was counted a few times. The chain combines TRBV11-2 with TRBJ2-6, with TRBD1 matching over 10 bases. CDR3 length: 18 amino acids. In germline, CDR1 is SGHAT, CDR2 FQNNGV. Trimming at V came to 4 bases and at J to 4 bases, leaving 10 bases not matched to a gene. The CDR3 protein is CASSSQGQGDGGANVLTF. CDR3 in DNA: TGTGCCAGCAGCTCCCAAGGACAGGGGGACGGGGGGGCCAACGTCCTGACTTTC.

The chain links TRBV7-2 to TRBJ1-1, with TRBD1 as a possible D gene (6 bases). V was shortened by 3 bases and J by 1 base, with 12 bases between the two germline ends. This CDR3 is 15 amino acids long. CDR1 and CDR2 from the germline V gene are SGHTA and FQGNSA. The CDR3 here is CASSLRGDGNTEAFF. CDR3 bases: TGTGCCAGCAGCTTGAGGGGGGACGGGAACACTGAAGCTTTCTTT.

This chain connects TRBV7-9 to TRBJ2-7; 11 positions agree with TRBD1. The CDR3 sequence is 13 residues long. V was clipped by 6 bases and J by 6 bases; unmatched bases: 4. Germline V gene sequence: CDR1 SEHNR, CDR2 FQNEAQ (reference sequence). The DNA for the CDR3 is TGTGCCAGCAGTTCGGACAGGGGGCCCGAGCAGTACTTC. As protein: CASSSDRGPEQYF.

The chain combines TRBV10-2 with TRBJ2-1, with D unresolved. Germline loops: CDR1 WSHSY, CDR2 SAAADI. The CDR3 covers 13 residues. Trimming shortened V by 3 bases and J by 5 bases, and 8 bases separated the two germline ends. CDR3 in DNA: TGCGCCAGCAGTGATACCCAAAACAATGAGCAGTTCTTC. Translation gives CASSDTQNNEQFF.

This chain uses TRBV5-4 with TRBJ2-2; perhaps TRBD2 as D (5 bases). Germline V gene lookup returns CDR1 SGHNT and CDR2 YYREEE (reference sequence). With 4 bases removed from V and 5 bases from J, the gap between germline ends came to 12 bases. The CDR3 length is 14 residues. In DNA, the CDR3 is TGTGCCAGCAGCCTTTGGACGGGAACCGGGGAGCTGTTTTTT. Translated: CASSLWTGTGELFF.

The rearrangement uses TRBV20-1 and TRBJ1-2, with D tentatively TRBD1 (6 bases). The germline CDR1 and CDR2 sequences are DFQATT and SNEGSKA (reference sequence). Deletions cut 1 base from V and 14 bases from J, with 14 bases between. The CDR3 contains 11 residues. CDR3 region: CSARGRQVRTF. CDR3 in DNA: TGCAGTGCTAGAGGTCGACAGGTGCGGACCTTC.

The chain recombines TRBV28 with TRBJ2-5, with 10 positions matching TRBD2. The V gene end was trimmed by 8 bases and the J gene end by 12 bases; junction bases not matched to a gene: 12. CDR1 and CDR2 (germline): MDHEN, SYDVKM. The CDR3 is 13 residues long. The CDR3 here is CASQTGTSERKYF. The CDR3 DNA follows: TGTGCCAGCCAGACCGGGACTAGCGAGAGAAAGTACTTC.

The V and J genes are TRBV28 and TRBJ1-2; D may be TRBD1 (5 bases). V lost 6 bases and J lost 3, with 17 bases in between. Germline assignment: CDR1 MDHEN and CDR2 SYDVKM. The CDR3 length is 15 residues. The CDR3 reads CASSHLQVRHYGYTF. The CDR3 DNA sequence: TGTGCCAGCAGCCACCTACAGGTTCGGCACTATGGCTACACCTTC.

The rearrangement links TRBV4-3 to TRBJ1-4; D gene unclear. Per germline, CDR1 LGHNA and CDR2 YSLEER. This CDR3 region has 15 residues. Trimming cost V 3 bases and J 5 bases, with 13 bases left between them. The CDR3 DNA follows: TGCGCCAGCAGCCACCCGGGAACAGCAAATGAAAAACTGTTTTTT. It encodes CASSHPGTANEKLFF.